A selection of T cell receptor beta chains follows, all from one sample in a study of monozygotic twins with cystic fibrosis. Sequenced by immunoSEQ multiplex PCR; TCRdb stores in-frame clones only, minus some. The top ten clones hold roughly 2.5% of a sample with tens of thousands of clones, 96% of them seen once. The material sequenced was blood. The receptors were gathered from a girl aged 2-10 years with cystic fibrosis. CDR3s include the opening cysteine and the closing phenylalanine or tryptophan. Fields, in order: clone size, V gene, D gene, J gene, CDR3 protein, CDR3 DNA. The D gene is left open where the match is weak. The size of a clone is reported for some rows only, either as once, few or many, or as a class for expanded clones.

abundance: -; v_gene: TRBV7-9; d_gene: -; j_gene: TRBJ1-3; CDR3aa: CASSSRGFGNTIYF; CDR3nt: TGTGCCAGCAGCTCGAGGGGGTTTGGAAACACCATATATTTT
abundance: -; v_gene: TRBV15; d_gene: -; j_gene: TRBJ2-6; CDR3aa: CATSRDGPGSGANVLTF; CDR3nt: TGTGCCACCAGCAGAGATGGGCCAGGGTCTGGGGCCAACGTCCTGACTTTC
abundance: -; v_gene: TRBV5-4; d_gene: -; j_gene: TRBJ2-7; CDR3aa: CASSSYRSSYEQYF; CDR3nt: TGTGCCAGCAGCTCTTACAGGAGCTCCTACGAGCAGTACTTC
abundance: few; v_gene: TRBV5-1; d_gene: -; j_gene: TRBJ1-4; CDR3aa: CASSSDRPNEKLFF; CDR3nt: TGCGCCAGCAGCTCGGACAGACCAAATGAAAAACTGTTTTTT
abundance: -; v_gene: TRBV5-1; d_gene: -; j_gene: TRBJ1-2; CDR3aa: CASREDRYRAYGYTF; CDR3nt: TGCGCCAGCAGGGAAGACAGGTATCGGGCCTATGGCTACACCTTC
abundance: -; v_gene: TRBV9; d_gene: TRBD2; j_gene: TRBJ2-7; CDR3aa: CASSPRGTSGRFYEQYF; CDR3nt: TGTGCCAGCAGCCCTAGGGGGACTAGCGGGAGGTTCTACGAGCAGTACTTC
abundance: -; v_gene: TRBV7-2; d_gene: -; j_gene: TRBJ2-5; CDR3aa: CASSLGLVETQYF; CDR3nt: TGTGCCAGCAGCTTAGGACTGGTGGAGACCCAGTACTTC
abundance: -; v_gene: TRBV4-1; d_gene: TRBD1; j_gene: TRBJ1-2; CDR3aa: CASSPPDRANYGYTF; CDR3nt: TGCGCCAGCAGCCCCCCGGACAGGGCCAACTATGGCTACACCTTC
abundance: -; v_gene: TRBV27; d_gene: -; j_gene: TRBJ1-4; CDR3aa: CASSPGATNEKLFF; CDR3nt: TGTGCCAGCAGTCCGGGTGCAACTAATGAAAAACTGTTTTTT
abundance: -; v_gene: TRBV28; d_gene: TRBD1; j_gene: TRBJ1-4; CDR3aa: CAGGTGVTNEKLFF; CDR3nt: TGTGCCGGAGGGACAGGGGTTACTAATGAAAAACTGTTTTTT
abundance: -; v_gene: TRBV4-3; d_gene: TRBD2; j_gene: TRBJ2-1; CDR3aa: CASSQDSGGQGYEQFF; CDR3nt: TGCGCCAGCAGCCAAGACTCGGGAGGGCAAGGCTATGAGCAGTTCTTC
abundance: -; v_gene: TRBV28; d_gene: TRBD1; j_gene: TRBJ2-7; CDR3aa: CASVNRGAYEQYF; CDR3nt: TGTGCCAGCGTCAACAGGGGAGCGTACGAGCAGTACTTC
abundance: -; v_gene: TRBV5-6; d_gene: TRBD1; j_gene: TRBJ2-2; CDR3aa: CASSLLTTGANTGELFF; CDR3nt: TGTGCCAGCAGCCTGTTGACGACAGGGGCGAACACCGGGGAGCTGTTTTTT
abundance: -; v_gene: TRBV7-3; d_gene: TRBD2; j_gene: TRBJ2-1; CDR3aa: CASSPIPGLALGNEQFF; CDR3nt: TGTGCCAGCAGCCCAATCCCGGGACTAGCCTTGGGGAATGAGCAGTTCTTC
abundance: -; v_gene: TRBV28; d_gene: -; j_gene: TRBJ2-2; CDR3aa: CASSSGTNTGELFF; CDR3nt: TGTGCCAGCAGTTCGGGAACAAACACCGGGGAGCTGTTTTTT
abundance: -; v_gene: TRBV28; d_gene: TRBD2; j_gene: TRBJ2-7; CDR3aa: CASSRTGGRWSEQYF; CDR3nt: TGTGCCAGCAGCCGCACGGGGGGGAGATGGAGTGAGCAGTACTTC
abundance: once; v_gene: TRBV7-2; d_gene: -; j_gene: TRBJ2-6; CDR3aa: CASSLGVPSGANVLTF; CDR3nt: TGTGCCAGCAGCTTAGGGGTCCCCTCTGGGGCCAACGTCCTGACTTTC
abundance: -; v_gene: TRBV10-3; d_gene: -; j_gene: TRBJ2-1; CDR3aa: CAISESRTSTYNEQFF; CDR3nt: TGTGCCATCAGTGAGTCGAGGACTTCAACTTACAATGAGCAGTTCTTC
abundance: -; v_gene: TRBV27; d_gene: -; j_gene: TRBJ2-3; CDR3aa: CASSGRNTDTQYF; CDR3nt: TGTGCCAGCAGCGGACGGAACACAGATACGCAGTATTTT
abundance: -; v_gene: TRBV5-5; d_gene: -; j_gene: TRBJ2-3; CDR3aa: CASSRYPERGTDTQYF; CDR3nt: TGTGCCAGCAGTCGGTACCCGGAGCGAGGCACAGATACGCAGTATTTT
abundance: once; v_gene: TRBV5-1; d_gene: -; j_gene: TRBJ1-1; CDR3aa: CASSLDRPNTEAFF; CDR3nt: TGCGCCAGCAGCTTGGACAGACCGAACACTGAAGCTTTCTTT
abundance: once; v_gene: TRBV4-3; d_gene: -; j_gene: TRBJ2-5; CDR3aa: CASSQLKGETQYF; CDR3nt: TGCGCCAGCAGCCAACTAAAGGGAGAGACCCAGTACTTC
abundance: -; v_gene: TRBV2; d_gene: -; j_gene: TRBJ1-5; CDR3aa: CATNRERGSNQPQHF; CDR3nt: TGTGCCACAAACAGGGAGAGGGGAAGCAATCAGCCCCAGCATTTT
abundance: -; v_gene: TRBV5-1; d_gene: TRBD2; j_gene: TRBJ2-3; CDR3aa: CASSTLTSGQSADTQYF; CDR3nt: TGCGCCAGCAGCACCTTAACTAGCGGGCAAAGTGCAGATACGCAGTATTTT
abundance: -; v_gene: TRBV11-2; d_gene: TRBD1; j_gene: TRBJ2-5; CDR3aa: CASSLVGQGATWTQYF; CDR3nt: TGTGCCAGCAGCTTAGTGGGTCAGGGGGCCACGTGGACCCAGTACTTC
abundance: -; v_gene: TRBV5-1; d_gene: -; j_gene: TRBJ2-7; CDR3aa: CASSHLAGQFYEQYF; CDR3nt: TGCGCCAGCAGCCACCTCGCGGGACAATTCTACGAGCAGTACTTC
abundance: -; v_gene: TRBV19; d_gene: TRBD1; j_gene: TRBJ1-5; CDR3aa: CASSIAGTTGVSQPQHF; CDR3nt: TGTGCCAGTAGTATAGCGGGGACTACAGGGGTTAGTCAGCCCCAGCATTTT
abundance: -; v_gene: TRBV27; d_gene: TRBD2; j_gene: TRBJ2-1; CDR3aa: CASSWTSGRASSYNEQFF; CDR3nt: TGTGCCAGCAGTTGGACTAGCGGGAGGGCTAGCTCCTACAATGAGCAGTTCTTC
abundance: -; v_gene: TRBV25-1; d_gene: -; j_gene: TRBJ2-5; CDR3aa: CASSDRGVVETQYF; CDR3nt: TGTGCCAGCAGTGACCGGGGAGTTGTGGAGACCCAGTACTTC